This is a list of T cell receptor beta chains from one sample in a study of shared clonotypes between healthy human individuals. Measured with immunoSEQ multiplex PCR; TCRdb has only the in-frame clones, and not every one. The sample includes some 1,600,000 clones, around 98% seen only once; the top ten take 0.4% to 0.45%. Sequences were obtained from naive CD4+ T cells sorted from blood. The source of these receptors is a young man in good health. The CDR3 runs from the conserved cysteine through the conserved F or W. Each record gives: V gene, J gene, CDR3 protein.

TRBV18,TRBJ2-2,CASSPNRGSTGELFF
TRBV2,TRBJ2-7,CASSEEVGWPYEQYF
TRBV7-9,TRBJ2-7,CASSLQGKRLAGRPYEQYF
TRBV19,TRBJ1-4,CASSGTGGNEKLFF
TRBV18,TRBJ2-1,CASSPEGGSYNEQFF
TRBV6-5,TRBJ1-4,CASSYEGGNEKLFF
TRBV18,TRBJ2-1,CASSPLPGGSNNEQFF
TRBV30,TRBJ2-1,CAWSVGRVFGGEQFF
TRBV7-6,TRBJ2-7,CASSLASTGTSAEQYF
TRBV7-3,TRBJ2-1,CASSLRTSGYSEQFF
TRBV30,TRBJ2-7,CAWSGGFYEQYF
TRBV7-2,TRBJ2-2,CASSLTGLTGELFF
TRBV18,TRBJ2-5,CASSPRQGQGYQETQYF
TRBV7-8,TRBJ1-5,CASSLATGRGSGQPQHF
TRBV6-1,TRBJ1-2,CASSERNRGYGYTF
TRBV5-1,TRBJ2-5,CASSLQRQQETQYF
TRBV27,TRBJ1-4,CASSLGTGGANEKLFF
TRBV5-1,TRBJ2-7,CASSLVNGRNDEQYF
TRBV28,TRBJ2-7,CASSLTPGTGVYEQYF
TRBV18,TRBJ2-5,CASSQGGQGEETQYF
TRBV2,TRBJ2-7,CASSEGQAGNEQYF
TRBV7-8,TRBJ2-7,CASSLPLAGGYLEQYF
TRBV11-2,TRBJ1-1,CASSLATPRGMNTEAFF
TRBV28,TRBJ2-7,CASRYPPYEQYF